This T cell receptor beta chain originates from a study of blood T cell repertoires in COVID-19 (dated by TCRdb to the early 2020s). Background for the entire study: The collaborator samples originated in the United States, Italy and Spain and spanned the acute and convalescent phases of COVID-19. The prospective study material was composed of cDNA or gDNA derived from T cells, B-cell-depleted T cells, or PBMCs. Subjects who had been exposed to COVID-19, were actively infected with it, or had recovered from it provided the deeply sampled blood TCRbeta repertoires that made up the dataset. A freely available public database, intended as a resource for researchers studying the immune response to SARS-CoV-2, is where the repertoires were released. The samples were drawn from two sources: the first 160 participants of the ongoing ImmuneRACE study, and over 1,000 subjects contributed by 6 global collaborators. Sample metadata almost always included a de-identified subject ID, COVID-19 status, age in years and sex. Where HLA class I and class II types were available, the types were taken from metadata supplied by the sample provider, not from assay-based typing. General findings and caveats noted by the study authors: Clinical and demographic metadata were provided uncurated, with the amount varying by source and participant.

Whole blood was collected in K2EDTA tubes by collaborating institutions according to the institutions' own protocols. For TCRbeta analysis, collaborators shipped samples in one of three forms: frozen whole blood, isolated PBMCs, or DNA extracted from either of those sample types. TCRbeta CDR3 regions were amplified from genomic DNA using the immunoSEQ Assay, a bias-controlled multiplex PCR. Per the source publication's procedure: Nucleated cell counts per sample were estimated from amplification of reference gene primers within the assay. To quantify the absolute abundance of each unique TCRbeta CDR3 rearrangement, sequence reads were collapsed and filtered. For each sample, productive Simpson clonality was calculated as the square root of Simpson's diversity index across productive rearrangements. TCRdb mirrors the immuneACCESS table, restricted to in-frame sequences. Some clones are absent from its copies; in checked studies, under half trace to an unresolved V gene, and the reason for the others is unknown. From that table come the V and J calls and clone size; the DNA was used to work out D and trimming. This sample comprises about 59,000 clones, around four fifths of them detected only once. About 3.5% of the sample lies in the top ten.

Concerning this clone itself: Its specific antigen is unknown. No much larger clone exists at a distance of one base, and base qualities are not known.

Reading from cysteine to phenylalanine, the CDR3 counts 17 amino acids. Only the CDR3 DNA is retained, 51 bases long and in frame from the first base. Trimming removed 3 bases from V and 0 bases from J; the gene matches leave 7 bases unexplained. CDR1 SGHKS and CDR2 YYEKEE were looked up in the germline V gene (reference sequence). The TCR sequence derives from a woman at least 80 years old with acute or convalescent COVID-19. The source material was peripheral blood. The sequence joins TRBV5-5 to TRBJ2-2; TRBD2 matches 8 bases in the middle. The bases read TGTGCCAGCAGCTGGGATAGCGGGGCCTCGAACACCGGGGAGCTGTTTTTT. Translated, this is CASSWDSGASNTGELFF.